Listed below are T cell receptor beta chains from one sample, sequenced in a study of response to subunit inactivated influenza vaccine. TCRdb recomputed calls from the RT-PCR reads with MiXCR, one row per CDR3 protein. The data hold 560,000 or so distinct CDR3 sequences, with about 7.6% observed a single time. Sequenced material: PBMCs from blood, taken roughly 24 months after vaccination. The receptors derive from a man aged 50 to 75 who received an inactivated influenza vaccine. CDR3s include the opening cysteine and the closing phenylalanine or tryptophan. The D gene is left open where the match is weak. Size is stated for part of the rows, as once, few or many counts, or as a class when the clone is expanded.

d_gene	abundance	v_gene	j_gene	CDR3nt	CDR3aa
-	few	TRBV5-6	TRBJ2-1	TGTGCCAGCAGCTCCTTGGCCAGCCCGGGGAATGAGCAGTTCTTC	CASSSLASPGNEQFF
-	many	TRBV20-1	TRBJ1-4	TGCAGTGCCGGGGTAACTGAAAAACTGTTTTTT	CSAGVTEKLFF
-	few	TRBV5-5	TRBJ1-1	TGTGCCAGCAGCTTGGTACGGAGTGAAGCTTTCTTT	CASSLVRSEAFF
-	few	TRBV12-1	TRBJ2-2	TGTGCCAGCAGCTTTGCGAAGGCAGGGGGCGTGACGAACACCGGGGAGCTGTTTTTT	CASSFAKAGGVTNTGELFF
-	many	TRBV12-3/TRBV12-4	TRBJ1-6	TGTGCCAGCAGAATATACACAGGGCACAGCTCCTATAATTCACCCCTCCACTTT	CASRIYTGHSSYNSPLHF
TRBD1	few	TRBV7-3	TRBJ1-2	TGTGCCAGCAGCCAGGATTTGACAGGGGGGGATGGCTACACCTTC	CASSQDLTGGDGYTF
-	many	TRBV29-1	TRBJ2-3	TGCAGCGTGGGCCACGGGCTCGGCACAGATACGCAGTATTTT	CSVGHGLGTDTQYF
-	-	TRBV10-3	TRBJ2-6	TGTGCCATCAGTGACAGGGCTGGGGCCAACGTCCTGACTTTC	CAISDRAGANVLTF
TRBD1	many	TRBV20-1	TRBJ1-1	TGCAGTGCTAGCCCGGGACAGGCTAGGGACACTGAAGCTTTCTTT	CSASPGQARDTEAFF
TRBD1	-	TRBV20-1	TRBJ2-6	TGCAGTGCCAGAAGGACAGGCCTCTCTGGGGCCAACGTCCTGACTTTC	CSARRTGLSGANVLTF
-	-	TRBV3-1	TRBJ1-5	TGTGCCAGCAGCCAAGATCGGGGGGTTCGCAATCAGCCCCAGCATTTT	CASSQDRGVRNQPQHF
TRBD2	few	TRBV6-1	TRBJ2-5	TGTGCCAGCAGTGAGGAGGGACTGGGAGGGGAGACCCAGTACTTC	CASSEEGLGGETQYF
-	-	TRBV7-2	TRBJ2-7	TGTGCCAGCGGGACGGTCTACGAGCAGTACTTC	CASGTVYEQYF
-	many	TRBV4-1	TRBJ2-4	TGCGCCAGCAGCCAAGTCGGGACCCCCAGTGACATTCAGTACTTC	CASSQVGTPSDIQYF
TRBD1	-	TRBV5-1	TRBJ2-1	TGCGCCAGCAGCTTGAGGCAGGGGGCTGTCCATGAGCAGTTCTTC	CASSLRQGAVHEQFF
-	few	TRBV29-1	TRBJ2-5	TGCAGCGTTTCGGACACTACCCAAGAGACCCAGTACTTC	CSVSDTTQETQYF
-	few	TRBV10-3	TRBJ1-5	TGTGCCATCAGTGGGTGGGACACAAATCAGCCCCAGCATTTT	CAISGWDTNQPQHF
TRBD1	-	TRBV6-1	TRBJ2-3	TGTGCCAGCAGTCCAGGGGGCTCCTACACAGATACGCAGTATTTT	CASSPGGSYTDTQYF
-	many	TRBV20-1	TRBJ2-2	TGCAGTGCTAGAGTACAAGCCGGGGAGCTGTTTTTT	CSARVQAGELFF
-	few	TRBV28	TRBJ2-1	TGTGCCAGCAGCCTCTTGGGGGGGGCTAGCGGAAGGAATGAGCAGTTCTTC	CASSLLGGASGRNEQFF
-	many	TRBV10-3	TRBJ2-2	TGTGCCATCAGTGGCCGAACACCGAACACCGGGGAGCTGTTTTTT	CAISGRTPNTGELFF
TRBD2	-	TRBV20-1	TRBJ2-5	TGCAGTGCTAGAGATCCGTTGACTAGCGGGACCATGCGAGAGACCCAGTACTTC	CSARDPLTSGTMRETQYF
-	-	TRBV7-2	TRBJ1-3	TGTGCCAGCAGCTTAGCCAGTTCGTTTGGAAACACCATATATTTT	CASSLASSFGNTIYF
-	few	TRBV7-9	TRBJ2-7	TGTGCCAGCGGAACAGGGACACTTTACGAGCAGTACTTC	CASGTGTLYEQYF
TRBD2	-	TRBV28	TRBJ2-1	TGTGCCAGCAGTTTATTTGCTAGCGGGAATGAGCAGTTCTTC	CASSLFASGNEQFF
-	-	TRBV20-1	TRBJ1-3	TGCAGTGCTAGAGGGCGAAACACCATATATTTT	CSARGRNTIYF
TRBD1	many	TRBV5-1	TRBJ2-3	TGCGCCAGCAGCTTGGTGACAGGGGGGGCAGATACGCAGTATTTT	CASSLVTGGADTQYF
-	-	TRBV11-2	TRBJ2-6	TGTGCCAGCAGCTTAGAGGGGACCTCCGTCCTGACTTTC	CASSLEGTSVLTF
TRBD2	few	TRBV20-1	TRBJ2-7	TGCAGTGCTAGAGGTCCCCTAGCGGGAGGGTCTGGCGAGCAGTACTTC	CSARGPLAGGSGEQYF
-	-	TRBV14	TRBJ1-3	TGTGCCAGCAGCCAACTTGGCTACTCTGGAAACACCATATATTTT	CASSQLGYSGNTIYF
TRBD2	few	TRBV5-1	TRBJ2-6	TGCGCCAGCAGCCCCGGACTAGCGGGACACTCGATCTCTGGGGCCAACGTCCTGACTTTC	CASSPGLAGHSISGANVLTF
TRBD1	few	TRBV6-5	TRBJ2-7	TGTGCCAGCAGTTTCCGGGACAGGGGAAGAGACGAGCAGTACTTC	CASSFRDRGRDEQYF
-	once	TRBV7-2	TRBJ2-5	TGTGCCAGCAGCTTAGCCTCGGTTAGGTTTGAGACCCAGTACTTC	CASSLASVRFETQYF
-	-	TRBV28	TRBJ2-7	TGTGCCAGCAGGCGAAGGGGTGGTTGGGACTACGAGCAGTACTTC	CASRRRGGWDYEQYF
-	-	TRBV3-1	TRBJ2-7	TGTGCCAGCAGCCACCCCAGTGGGTACGAGCAGTACTTC	CASSHPSGYEQYF
-	-	TRBV4-1	TRBJ1-1	TGCGCCAGCAGCCAACGACACGACACTGAAGCTTTCTTT	CASSQRHDTEAFF
TRBD1	-	TRBV20-1	TRBJ1-1	TGCAGTGCTAAGAAGACAGGGGGGCCCACTGAAGCTTTCTTT	CSAKKTGGPTEAFF
-	few	TRBV20-1	TRBJ1-6	TGCAGTGCTATCGGACCTGGCTCACCCCTCCACTTT	CSAIGPGSPLHF
TRBD2	many	TRBV10-3	TRBJ2-1	TGTGCCATCAGTTCACTAGCGGACAATGAGCAGTTCTTC	CAISSLADNEQFF
-	-	TRBV30	TRBJ1-2	TGTGCCTGGAGTCATGGGTTGTATGGCTACACCTTC	CAWSHGLYGYTF
-	few	TRBV19	TRBJ1-2	TGTGCGAGTAGACCGATTCCAGACGGGCTTATCCGGGGGTACACCTTC	CASRPIPDGLIRGYTF
-	-	TRBV20-1	TRBJ2-5	TGCAGTGCCACCCCGACAGGAAACCAAGAGACCCAGTACTTC	CSATPTGNQETQYF
-	few	TRBV20-1	TRBJ2-5	TGCAGTGCTAGATATGTCTACCCCAGGGAGACCCAGTACTTC	CSARYVYPRETQYF
TRBD1	many	TRBV10-1	TRBJ1-4	TGCGCCAACTACAGGGGGATGAATGAAAAACTGTTTTTT	CANYRGMNEKLFF
-	-	TRBV9	TRBJ2-5	TGTGCCAGCAGCATAGGGGGGAGTCAGGAGACCCAGTACTTC	CASSIGGSQETQYF
-	-	TRBV7-9	TRBJ1-2	TGTGCCAGCAGCCCGGGGGGTTTCGGCTACACCTTC	CASSPGGFGYTF
-	few	TRBV7-9	TRBJ2-3	TGTGCCAGCAGACGACAAGACACAGATACGCAGTATTTT	CASRRQDTDTQYF
-	-	TRBV3-1	TRBJ2-4	TGTGCCAGCAGCCATAGCGCGGAAACCATTCAGTACTTC	CASSHSAETIQYF
TRBD1	many	TRBV14	TRBJ2-3	TGTGCCAGCAGCCGGGGGGACAGGAGTGCAGATACGCAGTATTTT	CASSRGDRSADTQYF
-	few	TRBV5-1	TRBJ2-3	TGCGCCAGCAGCGGTCCGGGGGCAGATACGCAGTATTTT	CASSGPGADTQYF
TRBD2	once	TRBV4-2	TRBJ2-1	TGTGCCAGCAGCCAAGACCCCGGGACTAGCGGACTTAATGAGCAGTTCTTC	CASSQDPGTSGLNEQFF
-	few	TRBV5-1	TRBJ2-3	TGCGCCAGCAGCTTGTATGCCCGGGTCACAGATACGCAGTATTTT	CASSLYARVTDTQYF
TRBD2	few	TRBV7-8	TRBJ2-7	TGTGCCAGCAGTCCCCAGGGCGGGAGGGCCTCGCAGTACTTC	CASSPQGGRASQYF
-	-	TRBV30	TRBJ2-3	TGTGCCGGACACACGGGGATGGATACGCAGTATTTT	CAGHTGMDTQYF
TRBD2	-	TRBV7-7	TRBJ2-3	TGTGCTAGCCGCCCCAGACTAGCGGGGACAGATACGCAGTATTTT	CASRPRLAGTDTQYF
-	few	TRBV29-1	TRBJ2-7	TGCAGCGTTGTGATGGGGGAAATCTACGAGCAGTACTTC	CSVVMGEIYEQYF
TRBD1	many	TRBV7-9	TRBJ2-1	TGTGCCAGCAGCTTGGCGGGACAGGTCAGCAATGAGCAGTTCTTC	CASSLAGQVSNEQFF
-	many	TRBV3-1	TRBJ2-5	TGTGCCAGCAGCCTGGGGACCTGGAAAGAGACCCAGTACTTC	CASSLGTWKETQYF
-	many	TRBV10-2	TRBJ2-3	TGCGCCAGCAGTGAGTCTGAGGGGGGGCCTCGGTATTTT	CASSESEGGPRYF
-	few	TRBV6-1	TRBJ1-1	TGTGCCAGCAGTGCAGGACTTGTTAGGAACACTGAAGCTTTCTTT	CASSAGLVRNTEAFF